This TCR beta chain was sequenced during a study of monozygotic twins with cystic fibrosis. Sequencing used immunoSEQ multiplex PCR; TCRdb keeps in-frame clones, though not all of them. The repertoire holds tens of thousands of clones, 90% seen once, with 0.54% in the top ten. V gave up 0 bases and J gave up 4 bases, with 9 bases separating them. CDR3 length equals 15 residues. Germline V gene data show CDR1 as LGHNA and CDR2 as YNFKEQ. Regarding this clone: The antigen is unknown.

General study points: Co-twins had the most similar V usage for 13 of 16 pairs, J for 8. Median Simpson clonality of 0.0095 suggested naive T cells predominated. Monozygotic CF twins shared more identical nucleotide clonotypes than unrelated patients. Shared CDR3 numbers were not associated with age, concordance or severity.

Sequencing was done on a sample of blood. V is TRBV4-2 and J is TRBJ1-4; D is unclear. This clonotype originated in a girl aged 2-15 years with cystic fibrosis. In DNA form, the CDR3 reads TGTGCCAGCAGCCAAGATGAACGGCTTAATGAAAAACTGTTTTTT. Its protein is CASSQDERLNEKLFF.